This is a list of T cell receptor beta chains from one sample in a study of early T cells in non-severe SARS-CoV-2 infection. TCRdb recomputed calls from the 5' RACE reads with MiXCR, one row per CDR3 protein. The table includes approximately 65,000 distinct CDR3 sequences, around 9.9% detected once. The sequencing input was whole blood. These receptors originate from an adult who was a healthcare worker with PCR-confirmed SARS-CoV-2 infection or an uninfected control (not recorded which). CDR3s leave out the opening cysteine and the closing phenylalanine or tryptophan. Each record gives: J gene, V gene, CDR3 protein.

j_call: TRBJ2-5; v_call: TRBV12-3/TRBV12-4; cdr3_aa: ASSFWAGRGETQY
j_call: TRBJ2-5; v_call: TRBV7-7; cdr3_aa: ASSRGTSRETQY
j_call: TRBJ1-1; v_call: TRBV28; cdr3_aa: ASSLNEGRGTEAF
j_call: TRBJ2-7; v_call: TRBV19; cdr3_aa: ASYYDGPTYEQY
j_call: TRBJ1-2; v_call: TRBV3-1; cdr3_aa: ASSQEQSGGYT
j_call: TRBJ2-7; v_call: TRBV2; cdr3_aa: ASGKSWREYEQY
j_call: TRBJ1-2; v_call: TRBV20-1; cdr3_aa: SASFRANYGYT
j_call: TRBJ1-3; v_call: TRBV6-6; cdr3_aa: ASSSQGSGNTIY
j_call: TRBJ2-1; v_call: TRBV11-3; cdr3_aa: ASSLVAGHEQF
j_call: TRBJ2-1; v_call: TRBV11-3; cdr3_aa: ASSGTSGSIGEQF
j_call: TRBJ2-6; v_call: TRBV7-2; cdr3_aa: ASSSTDRANVLT
j_call: TRBJ1-3; v_call: TRBV5-1; cdr3_aa: ASSLVGTNSGNTIY
j_call: TRBJ2-1; v_call: TRBV28; cdr3_aa: ASNSGRARNEQF
j_call: TRBJ2-2; v_call: TRBV12-3/TRBV12-4; cdr3_aa: ASSLGPPGELF
j_call: TRBJ2-7; v_call: TRBV7-6; cdr3_aa: ASSFDRGYEQY
j_call: TRBJ1-5; v_call: TRBV6-2/TRBV6-3; cdr3_aa: ASTGDGNQPQH
j_call: TRBJ1-4; v_call: TRBV12-3/TRBV12-4; cdr3_aa: ASSPDREYGKLF
j_call: TRBJ1-6; v_call: TRBV28; cdr3_aa: ASSFGTGRSPLH
j_call: TRBJ2-3; v_call: TRBV5-1; cdr3_aa: ASSFGTGQHDTQY
j_call: TRBJ2-7; v_call: TRBV21-1; cdr3_aa: ASSKVTITDYEQY
j_call: TRBJ2-7; v_call: TRBV10-1; cdr3_aa: ASSAFAGREYEQY
j_call: TRBJ2-2; v_call: TRBV3-1; cdr3_aa: ASSWTGTLNTGELF
j_call: TRBJ2-6; v_call: TRBV6-6; cdr3_aa: ASSYSESVARANVLT
j_call: TRBJ2-5; v_call: TRBV11-2; cdr3_aa: ASSLERAETQY
j_call: TRBJ2-3; v_call: TRBV6-2/TRBV6-3; cdr3_aa: ASTWGLDADTQY
j_call: TRBJ2-7; v_call: TRBV28; cdr3_aa: ASSPSGTYSYEQY